One and the same sample provided the 21 T cell receptor beta chains below, sequenced in a study of CD8 T cells in ankylosing spondylitis. A single record per CDR3 protein comes from TCRdb applying MiXCR to the 5' RACE reads. Of around 340,000 distinct CDR3 sequences detected, about 15% appear once; the ten largest clones hold approximately 1%. Material for sequencing was blood, either unsorted or a sorted T cell fraction (not recorded which). These receptor sequences come from a male donor with ankylosing spondylitis or in good health (not recorded which).

The V call is TRBV12-3 or TRBV12-4, the J call TRBJ2-1; 8 bases match TRBD1. V shed 6 bases and J 9 bases; nucleotides not matched to a gene: 10. The CDR3 is 14 residues long. CDR3: CASSLDRGSGEQFF. CDR3 bases: TGTGCCAGCAGCCTTGACAGGGGTTCCGGTGAGCAGTTCTTC.

The chain employs TRBV20-1 and TRBJ2-2; 8 nucleotides match TRBD1. CDR1 is DFQATT, CDR2 SNEGSKA, per germline (reference sequence). The CDR3 spans 16 residues. V dropped 0 bases and J dropped 8; count of bases not matched to a gene: 11. CDR3 amino acids: CSARDPRTGLKGELFF. The CDR3 DNA reads as TGCAGTGCTAGAGATCCCCGGACAGGGCTGAAGGGGGAGCTGTTTTTT.

The J gene is TRBJ1-6, the V gene TRBV19; TRBD1 agrees at 8 bases. V lost 3 bases and J lost 7; bases outside the gene matches: 8. The CDR3 is 16 amino acids. Germline CDR1 LNHDA, CDR2 SQIVND (reference sequence). The DNA of the CDR3 is TGTGCCAGTAGTATCGGCCAGGGGGCTGGGAATTCACCCCTCCACTTT. Amino acid sequence: CASSIGQGAGNSPLHF.

This clonotype was seen many times. The chain has TRBV5-1 and TRBJ2-3, with D perhaps given as TRBD1 or TRBD2 (5 bases each). V was pared by 4 bases and J by 2 bases, with 14 bases between. CDR3 length: 15 amino acids. Germline CDR1 reads SGHRS; CDR2 reads YFSETQ. CDR3 protein: CASSLGRINTDTQYF. For the CDR3, the DNA is TGCGCCAGCAGCCTGGGACGGATAAACACAGATACGCAGTATTTT.

The CDR3 nucleotides are TGCGCCAGCAGAAGGGTTGGAGGGCGAGGGACTGAAGCTTTCTTT. Translation: CASRRVGGRGTEAFF. The chain links TRBV5-1 to TRBJ1-1; D remains unclear. The length of the CDR3 is 15 residues. V was clipped by 5 bases and J by 5 bases, with 19 bases between them. The germline gives CDR1 SGHRS, CDR2 YFSETQ. The full variable domain, its missing parts supplied by reference TRBV5-1 and TRBJ1-1, is KAGVTQTPRYLIKTRGQQVTLSCSPISGHRSVSWYQQTPGQGLQFLFEYFSETQRNKGNFPGRFSGRQFSNSRSEMNVSTLELGDSALYLCASRRVGGRGTEAFFGQGTRLTVV.

The chain couples TRBV5-1 to TRBJ2-5, with D perhaps TRBD2 (6 bases). The CDR3 runs 16 residues. The germline V gene encodes CDR1 SGHRS and CDR2 YFSETQ. The V and J ends lost 0 bases and 1 base respectively, with 13 bases between them. Here the CDR3 reads CASSLGAPGGQETQYF. DNA for the CDR3: TGCGCCAGCAGCTTGGGGGCGCCCGGGGGCCAAGAGACCCAGTACTTC.

The rearrangement joins TRBV10-3 to TRBJ1-5, with 8 bases that match TRBD1. This CDR3 region has 16 residues. Germline values: CDR1 ENHRY, CDR2 SYGVKD. The ends lost 8 bases at V and 2 bases at J; junction bases unmatched: 11. The CDR3 spells CAISDRAGYRNQPQHF. Written as DNA, the CDR3 is TGTGCCATCTCGGACAGGGCCGGCTACCGCAATCAGCCCCAGCATTTT.

In its sample, this clonotype was seen a few times. The rearrangement links TRBV5-1 to TRBJ1-6; D call uncertain. The V end lost 0 bases, the J end lost 10 bases, and 11 bases lay between the germline ends. The germline V gene encodes CDR1 SGHRS and CDR2 YFSETQ. The CDR3 length is 14 residues. CDR3 sequence reads: CASSLGEQGSPLHF. In DNA, the CDR3 is TGCGCCAGCAGCTTGGGGGAACAAGGATCACCCCTCCACTTT.

This rearrangement joins TRBV4-2 to TRBJ2-5; no definite D call. Germline CDR1 reads LGHNA; CDR2 reads YNFKEQ. The CDR3 sequence is 13 residues long. Deletions cut 1 base from V and 3 bases from J, with 6 bases between. In DNA form, the CDR3 reads TGTGCCAGCAGCCAAGTCACGGAAGAGACCCAGTACTTC. Translating it yields CASSQVTEETQYF.

This clonotype turned up a few times. The rearrangement uses TRBV20-1 and TRBJ1-1, with D uncertain. CDR3 length: 13 residues. Germline V gives CDR1 DFQATT, CDR2 SNEGSKA (reference sequence). V was cut by 1 base and J by 1 base, with 7 bases left in between. CDR3: CSARVPGNTEAFF. The CDR3 bases are TGCAGTGCTAGAGTTCCGGGGAACACTGAAGCTTTCTTT.

This clonotype came up many times. The rearrangement joins TRBV4-1 to TRBJ1-2, with D uncertain. This CDR3 has 13 amino acids. V lost 3 bases and J 4 bases, leaving 9 bases between the germline ends. Germline loops: CDR1 MGHRA, CDR2 YSYEKL. The CDR3 nucleotides read TGCGCCAGCAGCCAGCCGGGCTCCTATGGCTACACCTTC. Protein: CASSQPGSYGYTF.

This clonotype was counted between two and nine times. The chain recombines TRBV15 with TRBJ1-1; D remains ambiguous. The V end lost 0 bases, the J end lost 3 bases, and 8 bases lay between the germline ends. This CDR3 comprises 14 residues. CDR1 and CDR2 (germline): LNHNV, YYDKDF (reference sequence). CDR3 sequence reads: CATSRDFVYTEAFF. DNA for the CDR3: TGTGCCACCAGCAGAGATTTCGTGTACACTGAAGCTTTCTTT.

The rearrangement links TRBV7-9 to TRBJ2-1; TRBD2 matches at 11 bases. The germline V gene has CDR1 SEHNR and CDR2 FQNEAQ (reference sequence). V dropped 7 bases and J dropped 2; count of bases not matched to a gene: 4. There are 15 residues in the CDR3. In DNA, the CDR3 is TGTGCCAGCAAGCAGGGACTAGCGGCCTACAATGAGCAGTTCTTC. It codes for CASKQGLAAYNEQFF.

The chain carries TRBV20-1 and TRBJ1-1, with D tentatively TRBD1 (5 bases). CDR1 is DFQATT, CDR2 SNEGSKA, per germline (reference sequence). This CDR3 is 12 amino acids long. V lost 3 bases and J 0 bases, leaving 5 bases between the germline ends. CDR3 amino acids: CSASRVNTEAFF. The CDR3 DNA reads as TGCAGTGCTAGCAGGGTGAACACTGAAGCTTTCTTT.

The rearrangement links TRBV6-1 to TRBJ1-5, with TRBD1 matching 7 bases. The germline gives CDR1 MNHNS, CDR2 SASEGT. This CDR3 has 14 amino acids. The V gene end was trimmed by 6 bases and the J gene end by 3 bases; junction bases not matched to a gene: 5. For the CDR3, the DNA is TGTGCCAGCAGCACGACAGGGATCAATCAGCCCCAGCATTTT. Translation gives CASSTTGINQPQHF.

This chain connects TRBV10-2 to TRBJ2-3; D uncertain. CDR3 length: 15 residues. The V end was cut by 2 bases, the J end by 3 bases, with 12 bases between. Germline CDR1 is WSHSY and CDR2 is SAAADI. CDR3 residues: CASSEGSGRTDTQYF. The CDR3 DNA follows: TGCGCCAGCAGTGAGGGGTCAGGAAGGACAGATACGCAGTATTTT.

This clonotype was found many times. The J gene is TRBJ2-7, the V gene TRBV29-1; TRBD2 matches at 11 bases. J lost 2 bases, V lost 6 bases, and 3 bases had no gene match. CDR3 length: 13 residues. Looked up from germline, CDR1 is SQVTM and CDR2 is ANQGSEA. CDR3: CSVGLAVTYEQYF. The CDR3 nucleotides read TGCAGCGTGGGACTAGCGGTTACCTACGAGCAGTACTTC.

The CDR3: CASSPDAGTPTGELFF. CDR3 in DNA: TGTGCCAGCAGCCCAGATGCAGGGACCCCAACCGGGGAGCTGTTTTTT. The V call is TRBV11-3, the J call TRBJ2-2, with D possibly called TRBD1 or TRBD2 (5 bases each). The CDR3 is made up of 16 amino acids. The V end lost 5 bases, the J end lost 5 bases, and 18 bases lay between the germline ends. Germline V gene lookup returns CDR1 SGHNT and CDR2 YENEEA.

This clonotype was recorded a few times. V is TRBV6-2 or TRBV6-3 and J is TRBJ1-4; 10 bases are a match to TRBD1. The CDR3 runs 16 residues. Germline loops: CDR1 MNHEY, CDR2 SVGEGT. J was trimmed by 8 bases and V by 2 bases; bases with no gene match: 8. CDR3 sequence: CASSYRPGQGTEKLFF. DNA for the CDR3: TGTGCCAGCAGTTACCGACCGGGACAGGGGACCGAAAAACTGTTTTTT.

The CDR3 coding sequence is TGTGCCAGCAGCGGCGGGGCATACAATGAGCAGTTCTTC. Its protein product is CASSGGAYNEQFF. The chain has TRBV5-5 and TRBJ2-1, with TRBD2 as a possible D gene (6 bases). Trimming took off 4 bases at V and 4 bases at J, with 9 bases between the two ends. This CDR3 contains 13 residues. Looked up from germline, CDR1 is SGHKS and CDR2 is YYEKEE (reference sequence).

The V and J genes are TRBV7-2 and TRBJ2-2; D is undetermined. In germline, CDR1 is SGHTA, CDR2 FQGNSA. The CDR3 runs to 16 residues. The V and J ends lost 5 bases and 5 bases respectively, with 18 bases between them. CDR3 in DNA: TGTGCCAGCAGCCCCCATCATTTGGGTGGGACCGGGGAGCTGTTTTTT. This translates into CASSPHHLGGTGELFF.